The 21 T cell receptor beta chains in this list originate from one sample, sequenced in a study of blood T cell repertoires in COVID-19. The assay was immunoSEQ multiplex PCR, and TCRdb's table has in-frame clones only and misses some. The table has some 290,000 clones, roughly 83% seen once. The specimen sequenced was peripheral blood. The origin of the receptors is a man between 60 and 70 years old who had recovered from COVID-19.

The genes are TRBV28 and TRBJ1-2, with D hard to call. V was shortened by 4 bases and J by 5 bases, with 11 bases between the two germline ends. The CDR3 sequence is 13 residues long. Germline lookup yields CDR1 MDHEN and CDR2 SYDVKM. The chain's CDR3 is CASSSGSGYGYTF. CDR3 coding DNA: TGTGCCAGCAGTTCGGGTTCGGGGTATGGCTACACCTTC.

CDR3 DNA sequence: TGTGCCAGCAGTCTCCAGGGTAACACTGAAGCTTTCTTT. As protein: CASSLQGNTEAFF. The chain couples TRBV27 to TRBJ1-1; tentative D call: TRBD1 (5 bases). Trimming removed 5 bases from V and 2 bases from J, with 9 bases in between. Germline V CDR1 and CDR2: MNHEY, SMNVEV (reference sequence). The CDR3 runs to 13 residues.

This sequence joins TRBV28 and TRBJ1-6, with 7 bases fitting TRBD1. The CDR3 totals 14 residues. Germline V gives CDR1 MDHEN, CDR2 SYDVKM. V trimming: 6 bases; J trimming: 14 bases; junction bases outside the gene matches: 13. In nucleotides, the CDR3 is TGTGCCAGCAGCCCAACGGAACAGGGGAAAGCCCTCCACTTT. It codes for CASSPTEQGKALHF.

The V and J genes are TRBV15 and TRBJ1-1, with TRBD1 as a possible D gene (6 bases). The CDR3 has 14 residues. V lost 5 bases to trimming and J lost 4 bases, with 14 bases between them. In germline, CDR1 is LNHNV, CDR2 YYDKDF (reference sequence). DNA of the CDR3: TGTGCCACCAGCGAACAGGGTTCGGTCACTGAAGCTTTCTTT. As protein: CATSEQGSVTEAFF. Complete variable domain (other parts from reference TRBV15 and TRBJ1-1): DAMVIQNPRYQVTQFGKPVTLSCSQTLNHNVMYWYQQKSSQAPKLLFHYYDKDFNNEADTPDNFQSRRPNTSFCFLDIRSPGLGDTAMYLCATSEQGSVTEAFFGQGTRLTVV.

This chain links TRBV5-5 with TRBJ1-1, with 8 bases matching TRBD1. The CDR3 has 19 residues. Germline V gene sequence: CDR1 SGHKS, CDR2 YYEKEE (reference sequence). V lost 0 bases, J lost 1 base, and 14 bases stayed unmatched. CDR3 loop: CASSLEGVGTGTKNTEAFF. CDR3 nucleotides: TGTGCCAGCAGCTTGGAGGGGGTTGGGACAGGTACCAAGAACACTGAAGCTTTCTTT. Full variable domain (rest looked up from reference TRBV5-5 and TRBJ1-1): DAGVTQSPTHLIKTRGQQVTLRCSPISGHKSVSWYQQVLGQGPQFIFQYYEKEERGRGNFPDRFSARQFPNYSSELNVNALLLGDSALYLCASSLEGVGTGTKNTEAFFGQGTRLTVV.

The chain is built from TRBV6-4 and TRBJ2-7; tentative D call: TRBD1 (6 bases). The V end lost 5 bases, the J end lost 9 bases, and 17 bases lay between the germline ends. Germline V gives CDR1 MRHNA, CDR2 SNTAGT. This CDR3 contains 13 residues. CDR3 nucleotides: TGTGCCAGCAGTATACCAGGGGTTCACGGGCAGTACTTC. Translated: CASSIPGVHGQYF.

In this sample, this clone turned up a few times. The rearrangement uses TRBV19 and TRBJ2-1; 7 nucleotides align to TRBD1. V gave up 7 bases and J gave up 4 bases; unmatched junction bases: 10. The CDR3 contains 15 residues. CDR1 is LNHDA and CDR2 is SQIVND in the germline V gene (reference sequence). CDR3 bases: TGTGCCAGTAAGGTCGGGACAGTCGATTACAATGAGCAGTTCTTC. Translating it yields CASKVGTVDYNEQFF.

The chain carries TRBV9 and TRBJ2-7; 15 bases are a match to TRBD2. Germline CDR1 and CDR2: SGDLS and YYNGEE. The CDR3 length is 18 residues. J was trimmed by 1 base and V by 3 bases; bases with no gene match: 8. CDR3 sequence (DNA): TGTGCCAGCAGCGCAGGACTAGCGGGAGGGCCAGGATCCTACGAGCAGTACTTC. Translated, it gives CASSAGLAGGPGSYEQYF.

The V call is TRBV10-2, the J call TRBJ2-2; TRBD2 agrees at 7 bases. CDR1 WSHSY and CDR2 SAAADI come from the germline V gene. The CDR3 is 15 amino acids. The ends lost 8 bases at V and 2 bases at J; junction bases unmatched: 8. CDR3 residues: CASVTERGNTGELFF. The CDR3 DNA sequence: TGCGCCAGCGTTACAGAGCGGGGCAACACCGGGGAGCTGTTTTTT.

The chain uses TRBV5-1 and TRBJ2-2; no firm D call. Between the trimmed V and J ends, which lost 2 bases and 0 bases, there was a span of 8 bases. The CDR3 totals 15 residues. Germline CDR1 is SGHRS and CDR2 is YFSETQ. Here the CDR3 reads CASSFRFPNTGELFF. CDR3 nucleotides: TGCGCCAGCAGCTTCCGGTTTCCGAACACCGGGGAGCTGTTTTTT.

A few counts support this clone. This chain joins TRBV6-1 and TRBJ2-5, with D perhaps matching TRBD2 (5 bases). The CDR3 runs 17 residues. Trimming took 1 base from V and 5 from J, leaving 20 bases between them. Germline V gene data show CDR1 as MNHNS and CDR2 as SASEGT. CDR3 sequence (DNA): TGTGCCAGCAGTGAAGGGTGGTGGAGCGGTCAACGGGAGACCCAGTACTTC. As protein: CASSEGWWSGQRETQYF.

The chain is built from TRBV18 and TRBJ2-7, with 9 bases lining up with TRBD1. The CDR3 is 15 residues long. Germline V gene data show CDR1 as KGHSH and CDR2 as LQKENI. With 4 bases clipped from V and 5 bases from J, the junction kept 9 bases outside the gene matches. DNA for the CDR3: TGTGCCAGCTCACTTGTCCGACAGGGGGGCGACGAGCAGTACTTC. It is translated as CASSLVRQGGDEQYF.

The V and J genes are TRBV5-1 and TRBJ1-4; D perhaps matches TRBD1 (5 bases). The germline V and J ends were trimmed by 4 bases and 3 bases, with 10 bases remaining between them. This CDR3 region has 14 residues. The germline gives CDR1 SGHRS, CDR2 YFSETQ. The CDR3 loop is CASSQDTSNEKLFF. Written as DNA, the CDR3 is TGCGCCAGCAGCCAGGACACTTCTAATGAAAAACTGTTTTTT.

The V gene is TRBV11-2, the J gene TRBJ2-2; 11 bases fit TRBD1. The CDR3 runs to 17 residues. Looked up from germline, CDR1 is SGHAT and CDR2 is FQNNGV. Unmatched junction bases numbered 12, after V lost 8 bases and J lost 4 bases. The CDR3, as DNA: TGTGCCAGCCAAGCCCTAGGACAGGGGGCCATCACCGGGGAGCTGTTTTTT. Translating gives CASQALGQGAITGELFF.

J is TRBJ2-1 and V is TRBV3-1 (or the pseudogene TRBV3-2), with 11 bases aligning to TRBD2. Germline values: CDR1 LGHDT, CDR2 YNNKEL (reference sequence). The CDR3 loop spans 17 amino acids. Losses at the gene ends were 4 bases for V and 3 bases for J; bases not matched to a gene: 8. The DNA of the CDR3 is TGTGCCAGCAGCCCACCGACTAGCGGGATAGGCTACAATGAGCAGTTCTTC. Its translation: CASSPPTSGIGYNEQFF.

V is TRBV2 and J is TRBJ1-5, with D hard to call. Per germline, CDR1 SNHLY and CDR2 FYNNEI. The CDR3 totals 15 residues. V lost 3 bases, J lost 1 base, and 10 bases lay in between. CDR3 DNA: TGTGCCAGCAGTGATATCGGTGTCAGCAATCAGCCCCAGCATTTT. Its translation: CASSDIGVSNQPQHF.

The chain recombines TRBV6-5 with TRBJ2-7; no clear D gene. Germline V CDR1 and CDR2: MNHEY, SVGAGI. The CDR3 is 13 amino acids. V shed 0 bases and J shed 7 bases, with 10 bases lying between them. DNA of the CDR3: TGTGCCAGCAGTTACTCAAACTCTGTTGAGCAGTACTTC. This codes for CASSYSNSVEQYF.

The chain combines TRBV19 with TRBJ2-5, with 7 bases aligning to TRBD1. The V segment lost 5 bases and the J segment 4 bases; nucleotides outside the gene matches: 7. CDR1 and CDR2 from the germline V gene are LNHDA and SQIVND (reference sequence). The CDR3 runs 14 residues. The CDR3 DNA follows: TGTGCCAGTAGTCCAGACAGGGTCCGAGAGACCCAGTACTTC. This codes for CASSPDRVRETQYF.

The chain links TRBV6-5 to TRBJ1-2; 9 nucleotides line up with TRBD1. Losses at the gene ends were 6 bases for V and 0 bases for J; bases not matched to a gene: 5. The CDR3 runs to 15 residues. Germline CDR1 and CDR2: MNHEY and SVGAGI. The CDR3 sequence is CASSGTGKANYGYTF. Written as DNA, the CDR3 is TGTGCCAGCAGCGGGACAGGGAAAGCTAACTATGGCTACACCTTC.

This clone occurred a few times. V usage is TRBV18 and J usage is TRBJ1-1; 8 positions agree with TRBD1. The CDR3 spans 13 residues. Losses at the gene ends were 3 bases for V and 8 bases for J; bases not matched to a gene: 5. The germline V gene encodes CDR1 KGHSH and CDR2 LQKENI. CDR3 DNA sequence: TGTGCCAGCTCACCTCAGACAGGGGTCGAAGCTTTCTTT. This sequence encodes CASSPQTGVEAFF.

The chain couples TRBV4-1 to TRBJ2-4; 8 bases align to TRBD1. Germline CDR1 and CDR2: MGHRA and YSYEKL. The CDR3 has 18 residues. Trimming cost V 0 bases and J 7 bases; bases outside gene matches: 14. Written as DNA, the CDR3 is TGCGCCAGCAGCCAAGATCCGAGGGCAGGGGGCCCAATCAACATTCAGTACTTC. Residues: CASSQDPRAGGPINIQYF.